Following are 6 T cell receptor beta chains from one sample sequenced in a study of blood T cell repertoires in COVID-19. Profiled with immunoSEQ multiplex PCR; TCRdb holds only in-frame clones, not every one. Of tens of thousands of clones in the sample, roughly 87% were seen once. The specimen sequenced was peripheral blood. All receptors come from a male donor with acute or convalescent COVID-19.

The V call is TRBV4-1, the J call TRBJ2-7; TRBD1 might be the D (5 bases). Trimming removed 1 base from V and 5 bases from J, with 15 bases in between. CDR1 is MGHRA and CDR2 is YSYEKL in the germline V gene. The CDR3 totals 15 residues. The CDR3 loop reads CASSQVIGARDEQYF. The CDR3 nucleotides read TGCGCCAGCAGCCAAGTAATAGGGGCTAGGGACGAGCAGTACTTC.

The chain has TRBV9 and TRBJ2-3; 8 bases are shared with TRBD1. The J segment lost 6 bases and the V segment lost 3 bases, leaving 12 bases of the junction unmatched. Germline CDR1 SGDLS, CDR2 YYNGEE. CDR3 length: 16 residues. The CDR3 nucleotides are TGTGCCAGCAGCGAGACAGGGGTGTCGGTGGCGGATACGCAGTATTTT. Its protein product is CASSETGVSVADTQYF. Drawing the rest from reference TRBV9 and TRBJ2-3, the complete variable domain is DSGVTQTPKHLITATGQRVTLRCSPRSGDLSVYWYQQSLDQGLQFLIQYYNGEERAKGNILERFSAQQFPDLHSELNLSSLELGDSALYFCASSETGVSVADTQYFGPGTRLTVL.

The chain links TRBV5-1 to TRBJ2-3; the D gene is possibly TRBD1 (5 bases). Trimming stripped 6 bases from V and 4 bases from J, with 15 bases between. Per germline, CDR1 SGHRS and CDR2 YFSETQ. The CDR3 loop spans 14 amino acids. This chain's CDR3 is CASIPGQGADTQYF. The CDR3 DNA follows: TGCGCCAGCATCCCAGGCCAAGGGGCAGATACGCAGTATTTT. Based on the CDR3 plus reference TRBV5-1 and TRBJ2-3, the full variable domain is KAGVTQTPRYLIKTRGQQVTLSCSPISGHRSVSWYQQTPGQGLQFLFEYFSETQRNKGNFPGRFSGRQFSNSRSEMNVSTLELGDSALYLCASIPGQGADTQYFGPGTRLTVL.

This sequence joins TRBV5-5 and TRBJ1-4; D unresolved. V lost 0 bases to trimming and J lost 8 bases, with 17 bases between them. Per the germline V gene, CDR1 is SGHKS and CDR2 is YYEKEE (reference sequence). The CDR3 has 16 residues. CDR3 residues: CASSLALSGFREKLFF. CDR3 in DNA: TGTGCCAGCAGCTTGGCCCTGTCGGGGTTTCGCGAAAAACTGTTTTTT.

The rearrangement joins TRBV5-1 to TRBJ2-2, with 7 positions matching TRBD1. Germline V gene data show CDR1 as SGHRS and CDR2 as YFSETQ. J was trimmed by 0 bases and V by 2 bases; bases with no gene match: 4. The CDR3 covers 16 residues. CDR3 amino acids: CASSFNTGANTGELFF. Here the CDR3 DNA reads TGCGCCAGCAGCTTTAACACAGGGGCGAACACCGGGGAGCTGTTTTTT.

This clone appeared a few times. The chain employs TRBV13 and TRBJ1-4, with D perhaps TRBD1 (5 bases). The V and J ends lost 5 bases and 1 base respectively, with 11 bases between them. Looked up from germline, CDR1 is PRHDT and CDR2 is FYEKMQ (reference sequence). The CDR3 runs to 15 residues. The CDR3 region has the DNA TGTGCCAGCAGCCCACGGAGGGGAACTAATGAAAAACTGTTTTTT. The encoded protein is CASSPRRGTNEKLFF. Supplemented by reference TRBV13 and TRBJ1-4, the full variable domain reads AAGVIQSPRHLIKEKRETATLKCYPIPRHDTVYWYQQGPGQDPQFLISFYEKMQSDKGSIPDRFSAQQFSDYHSELNMSSLELGDSALYFCASSPRRGTNEKLFFGSGTQLSVL.